The TCR beta chain described here comes from a study of human T cells and chemical hapten exposure. Time point reported: patch test 2, 6 weeks after DPC sensitization. Treatment indicated: therapeutic diphenylcyclopropenone sensitization with weekly scalp DPC. Germline V CDR1 and CDR2: DFQATT, SNEGSKA (reference sequence). The CDR3 loop spans 13 amino acids. V lost 5 bases and J lost 6, with 16 bases in between. TCRdb re-called the RACE reads through MiXCR, storing one row per CDR3 protein. Of nearly 85,000 distinct CDR3 sequences in the sample, about 9.9% were seen once. This clonotype came up a few times.

The gene calls are TRBV20-1 and TRBJ1-2; possibly TRBD1 for D (6 bases). This TCR was sampled from a man aged 18 to 29 with alopecia areata. Some clones in this sample may be carry-over from other donors' samples. The material sequenced was whole blood, taken in connection with sensitization to the hapten diphenylcyclopropenone (DPC). In nucleotides, the CDR3 is TGCAGTGCTCATACAGGGAAGAAAGATGGCTACACCTTC. It specifies CSAHTGKKDGYTF.